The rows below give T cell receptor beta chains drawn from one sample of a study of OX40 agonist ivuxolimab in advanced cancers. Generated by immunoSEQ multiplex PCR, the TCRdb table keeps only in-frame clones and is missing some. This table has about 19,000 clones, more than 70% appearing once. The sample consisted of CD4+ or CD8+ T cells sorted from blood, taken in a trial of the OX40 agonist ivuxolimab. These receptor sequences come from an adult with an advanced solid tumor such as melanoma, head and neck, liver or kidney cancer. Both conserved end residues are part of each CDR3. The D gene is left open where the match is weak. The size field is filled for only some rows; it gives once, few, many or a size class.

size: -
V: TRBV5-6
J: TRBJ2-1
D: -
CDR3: CASSLGDWAKEQFF
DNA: TGTGCCAGCAGCTTGGGGGATTGGGCTAAGGAGCAGTTCTTC

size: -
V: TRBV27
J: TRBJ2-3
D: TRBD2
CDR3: CASSFGLAGADTQYF
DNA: TGTGCCAGCAGTTTCGGACTAGCGGGAGCAGATACGCAGTATTTT

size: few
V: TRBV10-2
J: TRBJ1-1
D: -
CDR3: CASSDWGGAGTEAFF
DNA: TGCGCCAGCAGTGATTGGGGGGGCGCCGGCACTGAAGCTTTCTTT

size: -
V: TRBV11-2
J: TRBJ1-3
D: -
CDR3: CASRHGGLGNTIYF
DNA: TGTGCCAGCCGACACGGAGGGTTGGGAAACACCATATATTTT

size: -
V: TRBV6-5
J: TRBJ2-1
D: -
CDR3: CAGGGPENEQFF
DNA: TGTGCCGGGGGCGGTCCCGAGAATGAGCAGTTCTTC

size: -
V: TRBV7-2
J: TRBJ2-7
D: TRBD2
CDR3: CASSQGTSLYEQYF
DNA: TGTGCCAGCAGCCAGGGGACTAGCCTCTACGAGCAGTACTTC

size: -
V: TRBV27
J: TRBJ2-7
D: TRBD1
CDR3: CASRRTGINEQYF
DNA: TGTGCCAGCAGGCGGACAGGAATCAACGAGCAGTACTTC

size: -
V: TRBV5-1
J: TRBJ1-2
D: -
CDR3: CASSTGRRQEGRGTLNYGYTF
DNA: TGCGCCAGCAGTACAGGAAGGCGGCAGGAGGGAAGAGGGACCCTTAACTATGGCTACACCTTC

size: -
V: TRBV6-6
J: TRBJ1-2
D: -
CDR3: CASSYGDGGIGTF
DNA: TGTGCCAGCAGTTACGGGGACGGGGGAATAGGCACCTTC

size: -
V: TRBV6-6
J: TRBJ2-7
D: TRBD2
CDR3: CASSLWGGEQYF
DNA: TGTGCCAGCAGTTTGTGGGGGGGCGAGCAGTACTTC

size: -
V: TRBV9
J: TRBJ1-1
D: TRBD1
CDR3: CASSASTGPGLGRDEAFF
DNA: TGTGCCAGCAGCGCTTCGACAGGGCCAGGTTTAGGTAGGGATGAAGCTTTCTTT

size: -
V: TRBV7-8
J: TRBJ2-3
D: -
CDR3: CASSLGGLGPPRDTQYF
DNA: TGTGCCAGCAGCTTAGGGGGGCTGGGGCCTCCACGAGATACGCAGTATTTT

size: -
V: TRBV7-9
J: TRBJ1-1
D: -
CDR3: CASSQILGGTEAFF
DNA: TGTGCCAGCAGCCAGATACTAGGGGGCACTGAAGCTTTCTTT

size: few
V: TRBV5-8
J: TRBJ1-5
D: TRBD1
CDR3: CASSLQGYSNQPQHF
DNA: TGTGCCAGCAGCTTACAGGGGTATAGCAATCAGCCCCAGCATTTT

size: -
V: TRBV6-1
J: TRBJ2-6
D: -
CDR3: CASRPDGSGANVLTF
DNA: TGTGCCAGCAGACCCGACGGCTCTGGGGCCAACGTCCTGACTTTC

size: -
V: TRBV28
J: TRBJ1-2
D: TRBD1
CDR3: CASSSGGQGTYTF
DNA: TGTGCCAGCAGTTCGGGTGGACAGGGGACCTACACCTTC

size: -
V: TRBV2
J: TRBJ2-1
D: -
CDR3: CASSHGLEQFF
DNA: TGTGCCAGCAGTCATGGACTAGAGCAGTTCTTC

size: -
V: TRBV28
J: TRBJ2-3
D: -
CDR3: CASSPLATFTSTDTQYF
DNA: TGTGCCAGCAGCCCCCTTGCGACATTCACTAGCACAGATACGCAGTATTTT

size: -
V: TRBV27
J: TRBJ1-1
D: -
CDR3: CASREGNTEAFF
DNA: TGTGCCAGCAGAGAGGGGAACACTGAAGCTTTCTTT

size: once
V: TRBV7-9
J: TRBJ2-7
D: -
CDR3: CASSFPGSGYEQYF
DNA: TGTGCCAGCAGCTTCCCAGGTTCAGGGTACGAGCAGTACTTC